The rows below give T cell receptor beta chains drawn from one sample of a study of cytomegalovirus exposure and HLA in healthy donors. Here immunoSEQ multiplex PCR was the method, and the copy in TCRdb shows in-frame clones only, minus some. The sample lists approximately 270,000 clones, 90% seen once, with 0.35% to 0.45% in the top ten. The sequencing input was PBMCs. These receptors were collected from a woman aged 18-35 years in good health and CMV-seronegative. Both conserved end residues are part of each CDR3. Fields, in order: V gene, J gene, D gene, clone size, CDR3 protein, CDR3 DNA. The D gene is left open where the match is weak. Clone size is given for some rows only: seen once, a few or many times, or a class if the clone is expanded.

>TRBV2|TRBJ2-5|TRBD2|.
CALLASSGDSGGALKTQYF
TGTGCCCTCTTAGCCAGCAGTGGTGATAGCGGGGGGGCTTTGAAGACCCAGTACTTC
>TRBV2|TRBJ2-7|.|.
CASSPLGAVYYEQYF
TGTGCCAGCAGCCCTTTGGGAGCGGTGTACTACGAGCAGTACTTC
>TRBV5-1|TRBJ1-1|.|.
CASSFSGNTEAFF
TGCGCCAGCAGCTTCTCAGGGAACACTGAAGCTTTCTTT
>TRBV7-2|TRBJ2-2|TRBD1|.
CASSQRQGRITGELFF
TGTGCCAGCAGCCAAAGACAGGGGAGAATCACCGGGGAGCTGTTTTTT
>TRBV5-6|TRBJ2-1|TRBD2|.
CASSSPGLTAYNEQFF
TGTGCCAGCAGCTCGCCGGGACTAACTGCCTACAATGAGCAGTTCTTC
>TRBV5-1|TRBJ2-1|.|.
CASSLARLANNEQFF
TGCGCCAGCAGCTTGGCCAGGCTAGCAAACAATGAGCAGTTCTTC
>TRBV6-5|TRBJ2-7|.|.
CASSLDSLSYEQYF
TGTGCCAGCAGTTTGGACAGCCTTTCCTACGAGCAGTACTTC
>TRBV9|TRBJ2-5|TRBD2|.
CASSVEGTSGGETQYF
TGTGCCAGCAGCGTAGAAGGGACTAGCGGAGGAGAGACCCAGTACTTC
>TRBV18|TRBJ2-5|.|.
CASSPPEGAQETQYF
TGTGCCAGCTCACCACCGGAGGGGGCACAAGAGACCCAGTACTTC
>TRBV7-9|TRBJ1-2|TRBD1|.
CASSLTPGGAANYGYTF
TGTGCCAGCAGCTTAACACCAGGGGGCGCGGCTAACTATGGCTACACCTTC
>TRBV6-6|TRBJ1-3|.|.
CASSYGGSSGNTIYF
TGTGCCAGCAGTTACGGGGGCAGCTCTGGAAACACCATATATTTT
>TRBV2|TRBJ2-5|TRBD2|.
CASIELAGETQYF
TGTGCCAGCATTGAGTTAGCGGGAGAGACCCAGTACTTC
>TRBV15|TRBJ2-1|TRBD1|.
CATSSHRGGSDEQFF
TGTGCCACCAGCAGCCACAGGGGTGGCTCAGATGAGCAGTTCTTC
>TRBV9|TRBJ1-4|TRBD1|.
CASSVTGATDEKLFF
TGTGCCAGCAGCGTCACAGGGGCCACCGACGAAAAACTGTTTTTT
>TRBV13|TRBJ2-1|TRBD1|.
CASSLQGARNEQFF
TGTGCCAGCAGCTTACAGGGGGCGCGAAATGAGCAGTTCTTC
>TRBV27|TRBJ2-7|TRBD1|.
CASSPYFGQVVEQYF
TGTGCCAGCAGTCCCTACTTCGGACAGGTAGTCGAGCAGTACTTC
>TRBV7-9|TRBJ1-1|.|.
CASSIRAMNTEAFF
TGTGCCAGCAGCATCAGGGCTATGAACACTGAAGCTTTCTTT
>TRBV13|TRBJ2-2|TRBD1|.
CASSNLDRVYTGELFF
TGTGCCAGCAGCAACCTCGACAGGGTGTACACCGGGGAGCTGTTTTTT
>TRBV5-1|TRBJ2-2|TRBD1|.
CASRGTGGSTGELFF
TGCGCCAGCCGGGGGACAGGGGGTAGCACCGGGGAGCTGTTTTTT
>TRBV5-1|TRBJ2-5|TRBD2|.
CASSLRGDQETQYF
TGCGCCAGCAGCTTACGGGGGGACCAAGAGACCCAGTACTTC
>TRBV27|TRBJ1-2|TRBD1|.
CASSLSPGQGGYGYTF
TGTGCCAGCAGTTTATCTCCGGGACAGGGGGGCTATGGCTACACCTTC
>TRBV27|TRBJ2-5|TRBD2|.
CASSLLAGGPETQYF
TGTGCCAGCAGTTTACTGGCGGGGGGCCCAGAGACCCAGTACTTC
>TRBV28|TRBJ2-3|TRBD2|.
CASRAGGPVTDTQYF
TGTGCCAGCAGAGCGGGGGGGCCGGTCACAGATACGCAGTATTTT
>TRBV5-4|TRBJ1-2|TRBD1|.
CASSPTGGEYGYTF
TGTGCCAGCAGCCCGACAGGGGGAGAATATGGCTACACCTTC
>TRBV5-1|TRBJ2-3|TRBD2|.
CASSDLAVAVTDTQYF
TGCGCCAGCAGCGACCTAGCGGTGGCGGTCACAGATACGCAGTATTTT
>TRBV5-1|TRBJ1-2|TRBD1|.
CASSVGQAGGYTF
TGCGCCAGCAGCGTCGGACAGGCCGGGGGCTACACCTTC
>TRBV4-1|TRBJ2-3|.|.
CASSQGGRTSTDTQYF
TGCGCCAGCAGCCAAGGAGGGCGGACGAGCACAGATACGCAGTATTTT
>TRBV6-1|TRBJ2-2|TRBD1|.
CASSAGQDANTGELFF
TGTGCCAGCAGTGCGGGACAGGACGCGAACACCGGGGAGCTGTTTTTT
>TRBV7-6|TRBJ1-6|.|few
CASSPTVGESPLHF
TGTGCCAGCAGCCCAACGGTCGGGGAGTCACCCCTCCACTTT
>TRBV28|TRBJ2-7|TRBD1|.
CASRYSPGQGAKGSYEQYF
TGTGCCAGCAGATACTCCCCGGGACAGGGGGCTAAAGGCTCCTACGAGCAGTACTTC
>TRBV5-1|TRBJ1-4|.|.
CASSLDPLSGDEKLFF
TGCGCCAGCAGCTTGGATCCCTTGTCAGGGGATGAAAAACTGTTTTTT
>TRBV6-4|TRBJ1-2|.|few
CASRHTGDGYTF
TGTGCCAGCAGGCATACAGGAGATGGCTACACCTTC
>TRBV7-9|TRBJ2-2|TRBD1|.
CASSPTGVTTGELFF
TGTGCCAGCAGCCCGACAGGGGTTACCACCGGGGAGCTGTTTTTT
>TRBV27|TRBJ2-2|TRBD1|.
CASKQGRVSGELFF
TGTGCCAGCAAACAGGGGCGGGTATCCGGGGAGCTGTTTTTT
>TRBV4-3|TRBJ2-3|.|.
CASSQDRNTQYF
TGCGCCAGCAGCCAAGACAGGAATACGCAGTATTTT
>TRBV19|TRBJ2-1|.|.
CASTGTPSSYNEQFF
TGTGCCAGTACTGGGACTCCGAGCTCCTACAATGAGCAGTTCTTC
>TRBV9|TRBJ2-3|TRBD2|.
CASSVRAGATDTQYF
TGTGCCAGCAGCGTGAGAGCGGGGGCCACAGATACGCAGTATTTT
>TRBV6-1|TRBJ2-2|TRBD1|.
CASSEGDRTGELFF
TGTGCCAGCAGTGAGGGGGACAGGACCGGGGAGCTGTTTTTT
>TRBV28|TRBJ2-1|.|.
CASSLAVVSYNEQFF
TGTGCCAGCAGTTTAGCGGTTGTCTCCTACAATGAGCAGTTCTTC
>TRBV6-5|TRBJ2-7|.|once
CASSYGGASWHEQYF
TGTGCCAGCAGTTACGGAGGGGCTAGCTGGCACGAGCAGTACTTC
>TRBV4-1|TRBJ1-1|TRBD1|.
CASSQGRQGPLNTEAFF
TGCGCCAGCAGCCAAGGGAGACAGGGCCCATTGAACACTGAAGCTTTCTTT
>TRBV2|TRBJ2-3|TRBD1|.
CASSANPGGRRRTDTQYF
TGTGCCAGCAGTGCGAATCCAGGGGGCAGGCGGCGCACAGATACGCAGTATTTT
>TRBV10-3|TRBJ1-5|.|.
CATRLGSNQPQHF
TGTGCCACCCGACTAGGCAGCAATCAGCCCCAGCATTTT
>TRBV7-8|TRBJ1-2|TRBD1|.
CASSPQGGGYGYTF
TGTGCCAGCAGCCCCCAGGGGGGTGGCTATGGCTACACCTTC
>TRBV11-3|TRBJ1-2|.|few
CADSGYTF
TGTGCCGACTCAGGCTACACCTTC
>TRBV5-4|TRBJ1-1|TRBD1|.
CASSSGQVVEAFF
TGTGCCAGCAGCAGTGGACAGGTCGTTGAAGCTTTCTTT
>TRBV7-8|TRBJ2-1|.|.
CASSLAAWEQFF
TGTGCCAGCAGCTTAGCAGCTTGGGAGCAGTTCTTC
>TRBV7-9|TRBJ1-4|.|.
CASSLAQGDEKLFF
TGTGCCAGCAGCTTAGCACAGGGTGATGAAAAACTGTTTTTT